Here is one TCR beta chain with its context. What it binds is not known. These data are taken from a study of cytomegalovirus exposure and HLA in healthy donors. Study results and caveats: Sequencing depth across donors, presence/absence analyses assumed, was roughly uniform. In an earlier analysis, most TCR beta V segments were productive about 90% or about 30% of the time. Relative to equally common others, HLA-associated TCR beta chains showed greater clonal expansion in a later analysis.

Germline values: CDR1 MNHEY, CDR2 SVGAGI. There are 15 residues in the CDR3. The V gene lost 0 bases and the J gene lost 0 bases, with 8 bases spanning the gap. It was with 60 Vbeta and 13 Jbeta primers that the PCR ran. Sequenced by immunoSEQ multiplex PCR; TCRdb stores in-frame clones only, minus some. Here the sample spans approximately 110,000 clones, around 62% being singletons. Sequencing was carried out using PBMCs. The J gene is TRBJ1-1, the V gene TRBV6-5; D unclear. The clonotype originates from a man aged 30 to 39 in good health and CMV-seropositive. The CDR3 sequence is CASSYSPVLNTEAFF. DNA of the CDR3: TGTGCCAGCAGTTACTCGCCGGTTTTGAACACTGAAGCTTTCTTT.